This is a list of T cell receptor beta chains from one sample in a study of T-cell reconstitution after alpha-beta-depleted transplantation in children. From the PCR reads, TCRdb called clonotypes with MiXCR, one entry per CDR3 protein. The sample lists 250,000 to 400,000 distinct CDR3 sequences, more than 20% occurring once. The sample was PBMCs, mostly from graft donor cells, taken 180 days after TCRalphabeta/CD19-depleted stem cell transplant. The receptors originated from a male patient between 5 and 17 years old who had a stem cell transplant for acute lymphoblastic leukemia, so the T cells may come from the graft donor. The CDR3 runs from the conserved cysteine through the conserved F or W. A D gene is named only where the DNA matches it firmly. Expanded clones are given a class, and other clones once, few, many or no size at all.

CDR3 protein: CASRQGIYGYTF
CDR3 DNA: TGTGCCAGCAGACAGGGTATCTATGGCTACACCTTC
D gene: -
V gene: TRBV12-3/TRBV12-4
clone size: few
J gene: TRBJ1-2

CDR3 protein: CASSLGGQSTEQYF
CDR3 DNA: TGCGCCAGCAGCTTGGGGGGACAAAGTACCGAGCAGTACTTC
D gene: -
V gene: TRBV5-1
clone size: -
J gene: TRBJ2-7

CDR3 protein: CASTLAGGPFEQFF
CDR3 DNA: TGTGCCAGCACCTTAGCGGGAGGGCCATTCGAGCAGTTCTTC
D gene: TRBD2
V gene: TRBV19
clone size: -
J gene: TRBJ2-1

CDR3 protein: CASSIVAGPYNEQFF
CDR3 DNA: TGTGCCAGTAGTATAGTAGCGGGTCCATACAATGAGCAGTTCTTC
D gene: TRBD2
V gene: TRBV19
clone size: medium-sized
J gene: TRBJ2-1

CDR3 protein: CASSRTSGANVLTF
CDR3 DNA: TGCGCCAGCAGCCGTACCTCTGGGGCCAACGTCCTGACTTTC
D gene: -
V gene: TRBV5-1
clone size: few
J gene: TRBJ2-6

CDR3 protein: CASSKTENTGELFF
CDR3 DNA: TGTGCCAGCTCAAAGACAGAGAACACCGGGGAGCTGTTTTTT
D gene: -
V gene: TRBV18
clone size: -
J gene: TRBJ2-2

CDR3 protein: CASGHRTGREETQYF
CDR3 DNA: TGTGCCAGCGGACACAGGACAGGAAGGGAAGAGACCCAGTACTTC
D gene: TRBD1
V gene: TRBV27
clone size: few
J gene: TRBJ2-5

CDR3 protein: CASSLQVTRSQETQYF
CDR3 DNA: TGCGCCAGCAGCTTGCAGGTTACTCGCTCCCAAGAGACCCAGTACTTC
D gene: -
V gene: TRBV5-1
clone size: once
J gene: TRBJ2-5

CDR3 protein: CSVEGVGPTYEQYF
CDR3 DNA: TGCAGCGTTGAGGGGGTCGGTCCTACCTACGAGCAGTACTTC
D gene: -
V gene: TRBV29-1
clone size: few
J gene: TRBJ2-7

CDR3 protein: CSARSLTEGLHQPQHF
CDR3 DNA: TGCAGTGCTAGGAGCCTGACGGAGGGTCTACATCAGCCCCAGCATTTT
D gene: -
V gene: TRBV20-1
clone size: few
J gene: TRBJ1-5

CDR3 protein: CASSLAGRPNTEAFF
CDR3 DNA: TGTGCCAGCAGTTTAGCGGGCCGACCGAACACTGAAGCTTTCTTT
D gene: -
V gene: TRBV12-3/TRBV12-4
clone size: few
J gene: TRBJ1-1

CDR3 protein: CASSRGDSTDTQYF
CDR3 DNA: TGTGCCAGCAGCAGGGGAGATAGCACAGATACGCAGTATTTT
D gene: -
V gene: TRBV11-2
clone size: few
J gene: TRBJ2-3

CDR3 protein: CASSIRDYRSQGFF
CDR3 DNA: TGTGCCAGCAGCATTCGGGACTACCGAAGTCAGGGGTTCTTC
D gene: TRBD2
V gene: TRBV5-4
clone size: -
J gene: TRBJ2-1

CDR3 protein: CASSLARGRDTQYF
CDR3 DNA: TGTGCCAGCAGCTTGGCCAGGGGGCGGGATACGCAGTATTTT
D gene: TRBD1
V gene: TRBV5-5
clone size: many
J gene: TRBJ2-3

CDR3 protein: CATSVGGGRPHNEQFF
CDR3 DNA: TGTGCCACCAGTGTGGGGGGGGGGCGGCCCCACAATGAGCAGTTCTTC
D gene: -
V gene: TRBV24-1
clone size: -
J gene: TRBJ2-1

CDR3 protein: CASSLEAEHQPQHF
CDR3 DNA: TGCGCCAGCAGCTTGGAGGCAGAACATCAGCCCCAGCATTTT
D gene: -
V gene: TRBV5-1
clone size: few
J gene: TRBJ1-5

CDR3 protein: CASSLEQGPYEQYF
CDR3 DNA: TGTGCCAGCAGCTTAGAACAGGGTCCCTACGAGCAGTACTTC
D gene: -
V gene: TRBV5-8
clone size: few
J gene: TRBJ2-7

CDR3 protein: CASSEFGTGQGYTF
CDR3 DNA: TGTGCCAGCAGTGAATTTGGGACAGGGCAAGGCTACACCTTC
D gene: TRBD1
V gene: TRBV25-1
clone size: -
J gene: TRBJ1-2

CDR3 protein: CASTTDPGHISGYTF
CDR3 DNA: TGTGCCAGCACTACCGATCCGGGTCATATATCCGGCTACACCTTC
D gene: -
V gene: TRBV5-6
clone size: few
J gene: TRBJ1-2

CDR3 protein: CASSVYRYNEQFF
CDR3 DNA: TGTGCCAGCAGCGTATACAGGTACAATGAGCAGTTCTTC
D gene: -
V gene: TRBV7-9
clone size: -
J gene: TRBJ2-1

CDR3 protein: CASSFPLFGRTYEQYF
CDR3 DNA: TGTGCCAGCAGTTTCCCGCTTTTTGGCAGAACCTACGAGCAGTACTTC
D gene: -
V gene: TRBV28
clone size: once
J gene: TRBJ2-7

CDR3 protein: CSVRLLGANEQFF
CDR3 DNA: TGCAGCGTTCGCCTCCTGGGGGCAAATGAGCAGTTCTTC
D gene: -
V gene: TRBV29-1
clone size: -
J gene: TRBJ2-1

CDR3 protein: CASSLDGNTIYF
CDR3 DNA: TGCGCCAGCAGCTTGGATGGAAACACCATATATTTT
D gene: -
V gene: TRBV5-1
clone size: -
J gene: TRBJ1-3

CDR3 protein: CASSQGGGTVSF
CDR3 DNA: TGCGCCAGCAGCCAAGGAGGAGGAACAGTCTCGTTC
D gene: -
V gene: TRBV4-1
clone size: -
J gene: TRBJ2-5

CDR3 protein: CAISEREKGDHEQYF
CDR3 DNA: TGTGCCATCAGTGAACGCGAGAAAGGGGATCACGAGCAGTACTTC
D gene: -
V gene: TRBV10-3
clone size: -
J gene: TRBJ2-7

CDR3 protein: CASGGQSTHSTDTQYF
CDR3 DNA: TGTGCCAGCGGGGGCCAATCGACTCATAGCACAGATACGCAGTATTTT
D gene: -
V gene: TRBV6-1
clone size: -
J gene: TRBJ2-3

CDR3 protein: CASSLGTTSPYEQYF
CDR3 DNA: TGTGCCAGCAGCTTGGGGACTACCTCCCCCTACGAGCAGTACTTC
D gene: -
V gene: TRBV5-6
clone size: few
J gene: TRBJ2-7

CDR3 protein: CASSLGLAGADTQYF
CDR3 DNA: TGCGCCAGCAGCTTGGGCCTAGCGGGGGCAGATACGCAGTATTTT
D gene: TRBD2
V gene: TRBV5-1
clone size: many
J gene: TRBJ2-3

CDR3 protein: CASSFQGGWELFF
CDR3 DNA: TGTGCCAGCAGTTTCCAGGGCGGATGGGAGCTGTTTTTT
D gene: -
V gene: TRBV12-3/TRBV12-4
clone size: few
J gene: TRBJ2-2

CDR3 protein: CASSSAKGTTDTQYF
CDR3 DNA: TGTGCCAGCAGTTCCGCTAAGGGAACCACAGATACGCAGTATTTT
D gene: -
V gene: TRBV6-5
clone size: -
J gene: TRBJ2-3

CDR3 protein: CASSQDPADGGAFF
CDR3 DNA: TGCGCCAGCAGCCAAGATCCGGCAGACGGGGGAGCTTTCTTT
D gene: -
V gene: TRBV4-1
clone size: few
J gene: TRBJ1-1

CDR3 protein: CASSFTAGADYEQYF
CDR3 DNA: TGCGCCAGCAGCTTTACGGCTGGAGCAGACTACGAGCAGTACTTC
D gene: -
V gene: TRBV5-1
clone size: -
J gene: TRBJ2-7

CDR3 protein: CASSQDLYPAGGEKLFF
CDR3 DNA: TGCGCCAGCAGCCAAGATCTTTATCCAGCCGGAGGTGAAAAACTGTTTTTT
D gene: -
V gene: TRBV4-1
clone size: few
J gene: TRBJ1-4

CDR3 protein: CSASGTPSYEQYF
CDR3 DNA: TGCAGTGCTAGCGGGACTCCCTCCTACGAGCAGTACTTC
D gene: -
V gene: TRBV20-1
clone size: -
J gene: TRBJ2-7

CDR3 protein: CASSLVGQRGYEQYF
CDR3 DNA: TGTGCCAGCAGCTTAGTGGGACAGAGGGGTTACGAGCAGTACTTC
D gene: TRBD1
V gene: TRBV11-2
clone size: -
J gene: TRBJ2-7

CDR3 protein: CASSPPWENEQFF
CDR3 DNA: TGTGCCAGCAGCCCTCCTTGGGAGAATGAGCAGTTCTTC
D gene: -
V gene: TRBV9
clone size: -
J gene: TRBJ2-1

CDR3 protein: CASRGPGLSYEQYF
CDR3 DNA: TGCGCCAGCAGGGGACCGGGACTATCCTACGAGCAGTACTTC
D gene: TRBD2
V gene: TRBV5-1
clone size: few
J gene: TRBJ2-7

CDR3 protein: CASSRLSRHNEQFF
CDR3 DNA: TGTGCCAGCAGCCGACTATCGCGGCACAATGAGCAGTTCTTC
D gene: -
V gene: TRBV7-9
clone size: many
J gene: TRBJ2-1

CDR3 protein: CASSLDVRNEKLFF
CDR3 DNA: TGTGCCAGCAGCTTAGATGTTCGGAATGAAAAACTGTTTTTT
D gene: -
V gene: TRBV11-2
clone size: few
J gene: TRBJ1-4

CDR3 protein: CASSFDYGYTF
CDR3 DNA: TGTGCCAGCAGCTTCGACTATGGCTACACCTTC
D gene: -
V gene: TRBV11-2
clone size: few
J gene: TRBJ1-2

CDR3 protein: CASSQGRNTDTQYF
CDR3 DNA: TGTGCCAGCAGCCAGGGAAGAAACACAGATACGCAGTATTTT
D gene: -
V gene: TRBV14
clone size: -
J gene: TRBJ2-3

CDR3 protein: CSATGAGDTQYF
CDR3 DNA: TGCAGTGCTACAGGGGCGGGCGATACGCAGTATTTT
D gene: -
V gene: TRBV20-1
clone size: -
J gene: TRBJ2-3

CDR3 protein: CSARDYVPRSYEQYF
CDR3 DNA: TGCAGTGCTAGAGATTACGTACCCCGATCCTACGAGCAGTACTTC
D gene: -
V gene: TRBV20-1
clone size: -
J gene: TRBJ2-7

CDR3 protein: CASRTRGDEQFF
CDR3 DNA: TGTGCCAGCAGAACGAGGGGGGACGAGCAGTTCTTC
D gene: -
V gene: TRBV6-5
clone size: few
J gene: TRBJ2-1

CDR3 protein: CSTVTGTGNTEAFF
CDR3 DNA: TGCAGCACAGTCACGGGGACAGGGAACACTGAAGCTTTCTTT
D gene: TRBD1
V gene: TRBV29-1
clone size: -
J gene: TRBJ1-1

CDR3 protein: CASSLRGAGEQYF
CDR3 DNA: TGTGCCAGCAGCCTCCGGGGGGCGGGCGAGCAGTACTTC
D gene: -
V gene: TRBV7-6
clone size: -
J gene: TRBJ2-7

CDR3 protein: CASSFRTGTDTQYF
CDR3 DNA: TGTGCCAGCAGTTTTCGGACTGGCACAGATACGCAGTATTTT
D gene: -
V gene: TRBV12-3/TRBV12-4
clone size: few
J gene: TRBJ2-3